These 21 T cell receptor beta chains were all obtained from the same sample, sequenced in a study of shared clonotypes between healthy human individuals. This table comes from immunoSEQ multiplex PCR, and its TCRdb copy is limited to in-frame clones, with some not included. Altogether around 2,000,000 clones are present, approximately 94% being singletons, with the ten largest covering roughly 1%. The naive CD8 fraction comprised CD45RO-negative cells positively selected for CCR7 and excluded terminally differentiated effector memory CD45RA+ cells. The sequencing sample was made of naive CD8+ T cells sorted from blood. These receptors came from a young man in good health.

V gene TRBV6-6 combines with J gene TRBJ1-1; 12 bases agree with TRBD1. The CDR3 covers 15 residues. V gave up 3 bases and J gave up 10 bases; unmatched junction bases: 9. Looked up from germline, CDR1 is MNHNY and CDR2 is SVGAGI (reference sequence). Here the CDR3 reads CASSYHGTGGLIAFF. Here the CDR3 DNA reads TGTGCCAGCAGTTATCACGGGACAGGGGGCTTGATAGCTTTCTTT.

The chain combines TRBV7-2 with TRBJ1-1, with 8 bases that match TRBD1. This CDR3 has 17 amino acids. V shed 1 base, J shed 1 base, and the junction held 8 bases outside the gene matches. Germline values: CDR1 SGHTA, CDR2 FQGNSA. The CDR3 sequence: CASSLVYSGGGNTEAFF. CDR3 nucleotides: TGTGCCAGCAGCTTAGTTTATTCAGGGGGCGGGAACACTGAAGCTTTCTTT. Using reference TRBV7-2 and TRBJ1-1 for the parts outside the CDR3, the full variable domain is GAGVSQSPSNKVTEKGKDVELRCDPISGHTALYWYRQSLGQGLEFLIYFQGNSAPDKSGLPSDRFSAERTGGSVSTLTIQRTQQEDSAVYLCASSLVYSGGGNTEAFFGQGTRLTVV.

Concerning this clone: Distinct nucleotide sequences in the sample also encode this CDR3. The V and J genes are TRBV27 and TRBJ2-7, with unresolved D. This CDR3 is 13 amino acids long. Germline values: CDR1 MNHEY, CDR2 SMNVEV (reference sequence). The V and J ends lost 0 bases and 2 bases respectively, with 5 bases between them. This CDR3 is CASSLSGAYEQYF. As DNA, the CDR3 is TGTGCCAGCAGTTTATCGGGTGCCTACGAGCAGTACTTC.

The CDR3 DNA reads TGTGCCAGCAGATTCCAGGGGTTACCTGAAGCTTTCTTT. Its protein is CASRFQGLPEAFF. The rearrangement uses TRBV28 and TRBJ1-1, with D possibly TRBD1 on 6 matching bases. CDR3 length equals 13 residues. The V and J ends lost 6 bases and 6 bases respectively, with 14 bases between them. Germline V gene lookup returns CDR1 MDHEN and CDR2 SYDVKM.

Written as DNA, the CDR3 is TGTGCCAGCAGCCCGAGTGAATCCCGGGGTATCGCAGATACGCAGTATTTT. Its protein product is CASSPSESRGIADTQYF. This sequence joins TRBV7-6 and TRBJ2-3, with D perhaps TRBD2 (5 bases). This CDR3 contains 17 residues. Per the germline V gene, CDR1 is SGHVS and CDR2 is FNYEAQ. Trimming removed 5 bases at V and 4 bases at J, with 22 bases between. Full variable domain (remainder filled in from reference TRBV7-6 and TRBJ2-3): GAGVSQSPRYKVTKRGQDVALRCDPISGHVSLYWYRQALGQGPEFLTYFNYEAQQDKSGLPNDRFSAERPEGSISTLTIQRTEQRDSAMYRCASSPSESRGIADTQYFGPGTRLTVL.

The chain joins TRBV7-9 to TRBJ1-1, with 8 bases lining up with TRBD1. The CDR3 loop spans 14 amino acids. CDR1 and CDR2 (germline): SEHNR, FQNEAQ (reference sequence). Trimming removed 4 bases from V and 9 bases from J; junction bases left unmatched: 10. CDR3 nucleotide sequence: TGTGCCAGCAGCTCGGACAGGGTGACTTGGAAAGCTTTCTTT. It is translated as CASSSDRVTWKAFF.

This clone was seen a single time. This chain uses TRBV9 with TRBJ2-1; the match to TRBD2 covers 14 bases. The CDR3 is 16 amino acids. V shed 3 bases and J 9 bases; nucleotides not matched to a gene: 8. Per germline, CDR1 SGDLS and CDR2 YYNGEE. The CDR3 here is CASSAMGLAGEGEQFF. CDR3 DNA sequence: TGTGCCAGCAGCGCAATGGGACTAGCGGGAGAAGGTGAGCAGTTCTTC.

Concerning this clone: Other nucleotide sequences in the sample specify the same CDR3. DNA for the CDR3: TGTGCCAGCAGCTTTAGCATATCCTACGAGCAGTACTTC. It encodes CASSFSISYEQYF. This chain uses TRBV5-6 with TRBJ2-7, with unresolved D. Trimming removed 2 bases from V and 1 base from J, with 7 bases in between. This CDR3 region has 13 residues. Germline CDR1 reads SGHDT; CDR2 reads YYEEEE.

In regard to this clone: This CDR3 is also generated by other DNA sequences in the sample. CDR3 in DNA: TGTGCCAGCTCACCACCGGGGCTAGCGGGATCGTACGAGCAGTACTTC. Its protein is CASSPPGLAGSYEQYF. V is TRBV18 and J is TRBJ2-7; the match to TRBD2 covers 9 bases. With V trimmed by 0 bases and J by 4 bases, 7 bases remained unmatched. In germline, CDR1 is KGHSH, CDR2 LQKENI. This CDR3 has 16 residues.

This clone showed up just once. This chain connects TRBV7-9 to TRBJ2-3, with D maybe TRBD2 (6 bases). Germline CDR1 and CDR2: SEHNR and FQNEAQ (reference sequence). The CDR3 has 14 residues. V was pared by 5 bases and J by 3 bases, with 12 bases between. The CDR3 nucleotides are TGTGCCAGCAGCACCGCCGGGAGAACAGATACGCAGTATTTT. Amino acid sequence: CASSTAGRTDTQYF.

A single count supports this clone. This rearrangement joins TRBV7-9 to TRBJ1-1; no clear D. Trimming pared 10 bases from V and 3 bases from J, leaving 18 bases between. This CDR3 region has 14 residues. The V gene's germline CDR1 is SEHNR and CDR2 FQNEAQ (reference sequence). CDR3 DNA: TGTGCCACCACGGATGGGGAGTGGGACACTGAAGCTTTCTTT. Translation: CATTDGEWDTEAFF. Combining the CDR3 with reference TRBV7-9 and TRBJ1-1 gives the whole variable domain DTGVSQNPRHKITKRGQNVTFRCDPISEHNRLYWYRQTLGQGPEFLTYFQNEAQLEKSRLLSDRFSAERPKGSFSTLEIQRTEQGDSAMYLCATTDGEWDTEAFFGQGTRLTVV.

V and J are TRBV25-1 and TRBJ2-3, with TRBD1 matching over 8 bases. The J segment lost 4 bases and the V segment lost 2 bases, leaving 8 bases of the junction unmatched. The V gene's germline CDR1 is MGHDK and CDR2 SYGVNS. The CDR3 loop spans 16 amino acids. In DNA, the CDR3 is TGTGCCAGCAGTGAACCACAGGGGGGATGGGCAGATACGCAGTATTTT. Translated: CASSEPQGGWADTQYF.

This clone was seen more than once but under ten times. Other nucleotide sequences from this sample produce the same CDR3. V and J are TRBV7-9 and TRBJ1-5; no firm D call. Germline-derived CDR1 and CDR2 are SEHNR and FQNEAQ (reference sequence). Trimming took off 1 base at V and 7 bases at J, with 5 bases between the two ends. The CDR3 sequence is 12 residues long. CDR3 nucleotide sequence: TGTGCCAGCAGCTTAGATGGGCAGCCCCAGCATTTT. It yields the protein CASSLDGQPQHF.

This chain uses TRBV7-8 with TRBJ2-2, with D maybe TRBD2 (6 bases). V was cut by 10 bases and J by 5 bases, with 14 bases left in between. Germline-derived CDR1 and CDR2 are SGHVS and FQNEAQ. The CDR3 spans 13 residues. As DNA, the CDR3 is TGTGCCACCTCGGGACTTCCAACCGGGGAGCTGTTTTTT. As protein: CATSGLPTGELFF.

The chain employs TRBV28 and TRBJ1-6; D is unresolved. Deletions cut 2 bases from V and 0 bases from J, with 8 bases between. Per germline, CDR1 MDHEN and CDR2 SYDVKM. The CDR3 sequence is 16 residues long. CDR3 sequence: CASSLSGSSYNSPLHF. CDR3 sequence (DNA): TGTGCCAGCAGTTTAAGTGGGAGCTCCTATAATTCACCCCTCCACTTT.

The chain couples TRBV5-5 to TRBJ2-2, with a tentative D call TRBD2 (7 bases). V lost 2 bases and J 3 bases, leaving 23 bases between the germline ends. In germline, CDR1 is SGHKS, CDR2 YYEKEE (reference sequence). The CDR3 runs 19 residues. This CDR3 reads CASSFPTGWLAEYTGELFF. The DNA for the CDR3 is TGTGCCAGCAGCTTCCCCACAGGGTGGCTAGCGGAGTACACCGGGGAGCTGTTTTTT.

The rearrangement links TRBV2 to TRBJ2-7; D gene ambiguous. Germline CDR1 reads SNHLY; CDR2 reads FYNNEI. V dropped 3 bases and J dropped 1 base, with 7 bases sitting between them. The length of the CDR3 is 13 residues. CDR3 sequence: CASSDAFSYEQYF. The CDR3 DNA is TGTGCCAGCAGTGATGCGTTTTCCTACGAGCAGTACTTC.

V usage is TRBV10-3 and J usage is TRBJ2-3; 11 nucleotides agree with TRBD2. The V and J ends lost 8 bases and 5 bases, in that order; junction bases with no gene match: 12. Per the germline V gene, CDR1 is ENHRY and CDR2 is SYGVKD. The CDR3 is 16 residues long. The CDR3 spells CAIASPLAGDEDTQYF. The CDR3 coding sequence is TGTGCCATCGCGTCCCCACTAGCGGGGGATGAAGATACGCAGTATTTT.

The gene calls are TRBV5-4 and TRBJ1-2; TRBD1 is a possible D gene (5 bases). This CDR3 is built from 15 residues. Germline V gene sequence: CDR1 SGHNT, CDR2 YYREEE (reference sequence). V was pared by 0 bases and J by 3 bases, with 12 bases between. The CDR3 nucleotides are TGTGCCAGCAGCTTGGTCGTCGACAGCCACTATGGCTACACCTTC. Its protein product is CASSLVVDSHYGYTF.

The chain couples TRBV27 to TRBJ2-7; 10 bases agree with TRBD2. There are 14 residues in the CDR3. Germline V gene data show CDR1 as MNHEY and CDR2 as SMNVEV (reference sequence). V trimming: 5 bases; J trimming: 3 bases; junction bases outside the gene matches: 4. CDR3 nucleotide sequence: TGTGCCAGCAGTATAGCGGGAGGCCGCTACGAGCAGTACTTC. It is translated as CASSIAGGRYEQYF.

V usage is TRBV2 and J usage is TRBJ2-2, with 7 bases fitting TRBD2. The CDR3 is 13 amino acids. V trimming: 8 bases; J trimming: 4 bases; junction bases outside the gene matches: 4. Germline-derived CDR1 and CDR2 are SNHLY and FYNNEI. For the CDR3, the DNA is TGTGCCAGCCGGGACTACCTCACCGGGGAGCTGTTTTTT. This codes for CASRDYLTGELFF.